The source of this T cell receptor beta chain is a study of blood T cell repertoires in COVID-19. Study background: COVID-19 samples from acute and convalescent phases originated in the United States, Italy and Spain. PBMCs, B-cell-depleted T cells, or T cells provided the cDNA or gDNA that made up the material.

The CDR3 is made up of 19 amino acids. J was trimmed by 0 bases and V by 5 bases; bases with no gene match: 8. Per the germline V gene, CDR1 is KGHDR and CDR2 is SFDVKD. Study processing details: Estimates of nucleated cell counts were drawn from the amplification of reference gene primers. Profiling relied on immunoSEQ multiplex PCR, and the TCRdb table lists in-frame clones only, not all of them. V, J and clone size reflect that table, while D and trimming were determined from the DNA. The sample yields a few hundred thousand clones, around 91% seen once. This chain links TRBV24-1 with TRBJ2-1; TRBD2 matches 14 bases. Sequenced sample: peripheral blood. The sequence was collected from a woman in her sixties or seventies with acute or convalescent COVID-19. The CDR3 DNA is TGTGCCACCAGTGGGTGGACTAGCGGGAGGTCCAGCTCCTACAATGAGCAGTTCTTC. Translating it yields CATSGWTSGRSSSYNEQFF.